This T cell receptor beta chain was identified in a study of identical twins. Overall study findings and caveats: In monozygotic twins, models underestimated the sharing of out-of-frame TCR alpha. Low generation-probability sequences were in excess among twin-shared out-of-frame alpha sequences. The study reached conclusions through statistical analysis that was cross-sectional, not following the same donors.

Germline V lookup: CDR1 KGHDR, CDR2 SFDVKD. The V and J ends lost 5 bases and 4 bases respectively, with 12 bases between them. There are 14 residues in the CDR3. A single record per CDR3 protein comes from TCRdb applying MiXCR to the 5' RACE reads. In the table there are some 320,000 distinct CDR3 sequences, roughly an eighth of which are singletons. This clonotype was counted ten times or more. What it binds is unknown. This sample also appeared in a second study, on yellow fever vaccine responses in identical twins. That work contributes: Twin vaccine T cell responses reportedly seemed partly convergent, partly personalized.

V gene TRBV24-1 combines with J gene TRBJ2-3, with D uncertain. The sample consisted of CD8+ T cells sorted from blood. This receptor was taken from a woman aged 18-30 years in good health. Written as DNA, the CDR3 is TGTGCCACCAGTGGAGGAGAGGCGGCAGATACGCAGTATTTT. This gives the protein CATSGGEAADTQYF.